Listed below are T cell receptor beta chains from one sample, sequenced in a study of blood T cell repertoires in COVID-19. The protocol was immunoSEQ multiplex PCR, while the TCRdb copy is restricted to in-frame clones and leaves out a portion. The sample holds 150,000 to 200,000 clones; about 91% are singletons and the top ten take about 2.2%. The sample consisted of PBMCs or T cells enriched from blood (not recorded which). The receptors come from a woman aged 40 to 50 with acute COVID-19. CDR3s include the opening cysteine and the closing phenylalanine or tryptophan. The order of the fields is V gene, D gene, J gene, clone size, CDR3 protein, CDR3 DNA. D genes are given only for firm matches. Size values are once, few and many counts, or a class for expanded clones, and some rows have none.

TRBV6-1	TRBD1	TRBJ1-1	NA	CASREDRGRVTEAFF	TGTGCCAGCAGGGAAGACAGGGGGCGCGTGACTGAAGCTTTCTTT
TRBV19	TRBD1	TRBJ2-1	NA	CASRPPGQGPNEQFF	TGTGCCAGTAGACCCCCGGGACAGGGACCCAATGAGCAGTTCTTC
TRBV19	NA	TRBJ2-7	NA	CASSNRVTYEQYF	TGTGCCAGTAGTAACAGGGTTACCTACGAGCAGTACTTC
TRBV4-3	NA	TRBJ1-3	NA	CASSHSGPDPGNTIYF	TGCGCCAGCAGCCACAGCGGCCCGGACCCTGGAAACACCATATATTTT
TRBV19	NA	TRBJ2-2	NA	CAIVDKNTGELFF	TGTGCCATAGTGGACAAGAACACCGGGGAGCTGTTTTTT
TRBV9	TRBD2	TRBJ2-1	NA	CASSVGSGGAYNEQFF	TGTGCCAGCAGCGTAGGTAGCGGGGGGGCCTACAATGAGCAGTTCTTC
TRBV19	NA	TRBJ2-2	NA	CASSITRGSTGELFF	TGTGCCAGTAGTATCACCAGGGGTTCCACCGGGGAGCTGTTTTTT
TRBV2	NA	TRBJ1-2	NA	CASSELSGSGYGYTF	TGTGCCAGCAGTGAATTGTCAGGCTCAGGCTATGGCTACACCTTC
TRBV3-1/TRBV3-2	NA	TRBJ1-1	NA	CASSQDRGGVFF	TGTGCCAGCAGCCAAGATAGAGGCGGTGTGTTCTTT
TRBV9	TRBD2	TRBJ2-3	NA	CASSVVSGSTDTQYF	TGTGCCAGCAGCGTTGTTAGCGGGAGCACAGATACGCAGTATTTT
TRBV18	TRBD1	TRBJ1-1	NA	CASSPQGSLEAFF	TGTGCCAGCTCGCCACAGGGGTCCCTTGAAGCTTTCTTT
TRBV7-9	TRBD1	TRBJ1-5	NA	CASSLGTGVHQPQHF	TGTGCCAGCAGCTTAGGGACAGGGGTACATCAGCCCCAGCATTTT
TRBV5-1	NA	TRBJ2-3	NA	CASSLGQETDTQYF	TGCGCCAGCAGCTTGGGACAGGAAACAGATACGCAGTATTTT
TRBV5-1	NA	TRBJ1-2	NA	CASSLDSNYGYTF	TGCGCCAGCAGCTTGGACAGTAACTATGGCTACACCTTC
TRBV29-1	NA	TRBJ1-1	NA	CSVEVGGNTEAFF	TGCAGCGTTGAGGTGGGAGGGAACACTGAAGCTTTCTTT
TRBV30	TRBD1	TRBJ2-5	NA	CAWSVARGRAETQYF	TGTGCCTGGAGTGTGGCCAGGGGGAGAGCGGAGACCCAGTACTTC
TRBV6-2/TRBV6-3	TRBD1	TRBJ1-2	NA	CASSPATGGNYGYTF	TGTGCCAGCAGCCCGGCGACAGGGGGCAACTATGGCTACACCTTC
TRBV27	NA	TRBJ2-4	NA	CASRSLAKNIQYF	TGTGCCAGCAGGTCACTAGCCAAAAACATTCAGTACTTC
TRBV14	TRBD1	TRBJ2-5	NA	CASSQGTGVPRRETQYF	TGTGCCAGCAGCCAAGGGACAGGGGTCCCTCGGCGGGAGACCCAGTACTTC
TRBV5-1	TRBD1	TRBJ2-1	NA	CASRLRQGRNEQFF	TGCGCCAGCAGGCTGAGACAGGGGAGGAATGAGCAGTTCTTC
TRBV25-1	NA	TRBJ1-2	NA	CASRGAANYGYTF	TGTGCCAGCAGGGGGGCGGCCAACTATGGCTACACCTTC
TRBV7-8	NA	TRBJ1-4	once	CASSLAVLNEKLFF	TGTGCCAGCAGCTTAGCCGTCCTTAATGAAAAACTGTTTTTT
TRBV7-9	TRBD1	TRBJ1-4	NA	CASSFTTGTGRKLFF	TGTGCCAGCAGCTTTACCACCGGGACAGGGAGAAAACTGTTTTTT
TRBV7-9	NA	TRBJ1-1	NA	CASSLGPLSEAFF	TGTGCCAGCAGCTTAGGCCCCCTGAGTGAAGCTTTCTTT
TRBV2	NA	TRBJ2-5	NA	CASSASIPGQQETQYF	TGTGCCAGCAGTGCCTCGATCCCGGGACAACAAGAGACCCAGTACTTC
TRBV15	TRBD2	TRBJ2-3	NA	CATSRDQAPGGTQYF	TGTGCCACCAGCAGAGATCAAGCGCCGGGGGGTACGCAGTATTTT
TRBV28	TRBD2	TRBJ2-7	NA	CASSPPTSGGAREQYF	TGTGCCAGCAGCCCACCTACTAGCGGGGGGGCCCGTGAGCAGTACTTC
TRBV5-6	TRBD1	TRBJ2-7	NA	CASSFTGGEQYF	TGTGCCAGCAGCTTCACAGGGGGCGAGCAGTACTTC
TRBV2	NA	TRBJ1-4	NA	CASSEGRWLTNEKLFF	TGTGCCAGCAGTGAAGGGCGGTGGCTAACTAATGAAAAACTGTTTTTT
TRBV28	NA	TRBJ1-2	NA	CASSLLEAGMPYGYTF	TGTGCCAGCAGCCTCCTCGAAGCAGGGATGCCTTATGGCTACACCTTC
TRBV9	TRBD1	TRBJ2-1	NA	CASSASTDRGSYNEQFF	TGTGCCAGCAGCGCATCTACGGACAGGGGCTCCTACAATGAGCAGTTCTTC
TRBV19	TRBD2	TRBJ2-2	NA	CASSIESSGRDGELFF	TGTGCCAGTAGTATAGAGTCTAGCGGGAGGGACGGGGAGCTGTTTTTT
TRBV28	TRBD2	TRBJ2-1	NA	CASSGSISYNEQFF	TGTGCCAGTAGCGGGAGTATTTCCTACAATGAGCAGTTCTTC
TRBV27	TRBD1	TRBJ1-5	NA	CASSWGQGRQPQHF	TGTGCCAGCAGTTGGGGACAGGGGCGGCAGCCCCAGCATTTT
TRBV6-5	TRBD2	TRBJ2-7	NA	CASIDSGRNYEQYF	TGTGCCAGCATCGATAGCGGGAGGAACTACGAGCAGTACTTC
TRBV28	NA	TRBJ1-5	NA	CASSSMNGWGGNQPQHF	TGTGCCAGCAGTTCGATGAACGGATGGGGGGGCAATCAGCCCCAGCATTTT
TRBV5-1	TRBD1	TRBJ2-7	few	CASSWGQGAYEQYF	TGCGCCAGCAGCTGGGGACAGGGGGCCTACGAGCAGTACTTC
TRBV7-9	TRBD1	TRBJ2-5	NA	CASSRTGEETQYF	TGTGCCAGCAGTCGGACAGGGGAAGAGACCCAGTACTTC
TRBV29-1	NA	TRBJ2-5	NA	CSVVRFTLPQETQYF	TGCAGCGTTGTCAGGTTCACCCTCCCACAAGAGACCCAGTACTTC
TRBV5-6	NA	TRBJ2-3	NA	CASSLRGGSTDTQYF	TGTGCCAGCAGCTTAAGGGGGGGGTCCACAGATACGCAGTATTTT
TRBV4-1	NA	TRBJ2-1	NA	CASSQVGGLSNEQFF	TGCGCCAGCAGCCAAGTGGGGGGGCTGAGCAATGAGCAGTTCTTC
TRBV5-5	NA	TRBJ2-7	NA	CASSRPGDSYEQYF	TGTGCCAGCAGCCGCCCGGGAGATTCCTACGAGCAGTACTTC
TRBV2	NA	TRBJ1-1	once	CASSETPNTEAFF	TGTGCCAGCAGTGAAACACCCAACACTGAAGCTTTCTTT
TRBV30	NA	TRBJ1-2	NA	CAWSVTPNGYTF	TGTGCCTGGAGTGTGACACCGAATGGCTACACCTTC
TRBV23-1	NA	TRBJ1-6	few	CASSLILAGRGRNSPLHF	TGCGCCAGCAGTCTGATCCTTGCGGGCAGGGGAAGAAATTCACCCCTCCACTTT
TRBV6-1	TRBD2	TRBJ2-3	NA	CASSGLAGGLPDTQYF	TGTGCCAGCAGTGGGCTAGCGGGGGGGCTGCCAGATACGCAGTATTTT